This T cell receptor beta chain was identified during a study of beta chain features in type 1 diabetes. Across the study: All samples combined gave roughly 100,000,000 sorted cells for examination. The study, taken as a whole, reports: Any role of HLA type in TCRB rearrangement remained unresolved here. More deletions and fewer insertions at VDJ junctions were seen in type 1 diabetes patients. Among all four CD4+ subsets, Type 1 diabetes patients had TCRB CDR3s that were moderately but significantly shorter.

Via the markers CD45RO/CCR7/CD25/CD127/CD95/CD27, stem cell-like memory, regulatory, central memory and naive CD4+ cells were sorted. Reverse transcribing all isolated RNA meant expressed TCRB transcripts were sequenced. The assay was immunoSEQ multiplex PCR, and TCRdb's table has in-frame clones only and misses some. The top ten hold under 0.65% of the sample, which has over 150,000 clones, approximately 9% seen once. The CDR3 loop spans 13 amino acids. Germline CDR1 reads LGHNA; CDR2 reads YSLEER. V lost 0 bases, J lost 6 bases, and 7 bases lay in between. The table lists this clone with a few counts. Its antigen is not identified. This sample includes further DNA sequences coding for the same CDR3.

The receptor was isolated from a woman younger than 30 with type 1 diabetes. The chain couples TRBV4-3 to TRBJ2-3; no reliable D call. Sequencing was performed on central memory CD4+ T cells from blood. CDR3 sequence: CASSQDIRDTQYF. In DNA, the CDR3 is TGCGCCAGCAGCCAAGATATTCGGGATACGCAGTATTTT.